These T cell receptor beta chains were read from a single sample in a study of T cells in localized non-small cell lung cancer. Measured with immunoSEQ multiplex PCR; TCRdb has only the in-frame clones, and not every one. The data contain about 48,000 clones, roughly 80% of them singletons. The input for sequencing was peripheral blood, taken before any cancer treatment. The source is a man between 40 and 70 years old with stage I squamous cell lung carcinoma. Each CDR3 is given with its conserved first and last residue. Fields, in order: CDR3 protein, J gene, V gene.

CASSSVGTGDGELFF TRBJ2-2 TRBV7-2
CASSYGGTGAWFF TRBJ2-1 TRBV6-5
CASSQQGTSGGETQYF TRBJ2-5 TRBV4-2
CASSTRQGGNSPLHF TRBJ1-6 TRBV19
CASTLRGASDTQYF TRBJ2-3 TRBV6-6
CASSYGRSEAFF TRBJ1-1 TRBV6-5
CSVEKDSRYGYTF TRBJ1-2 TRBV29-1
CASSLGGTGGFYEQYF TRBJ2-7 TRBV7-8
CASTVTSGVEQFF TRBJ2-1 TRBV19
CASSLNDRVDEQYF TRBJ2-7 TRBV27
CASSQVVRLETQYF TRBJ2-5 TRBV4-3
CASSPEAATYNEQFF TRBJ2-1 TRBV9
CASSTGRVGNNEQFF TRBJ2-1 TRBV5-4
CASSQALYREGRDSPLHF TRBJ1-6 TRBV4-1
CSARPAGELFF TRBJ2-2 TRBV20-1
CASSLTSGNEQYF TRBJ2-7 TRBV7-3
CASSLPDRLYGYTF TRBJ1-2 TRBV5-1
CASSPISYNSPLHF TRBJ1-6 TRBV2
CASSRGATNEKLFF TRBJ1-4 TRBV18
CASSLGGTNYGYTF TRBJ1-2 TRBV5-1
CASSVAGAGGPQETQYF TRBJ2-5 TRBV9
CASSFGSNRGRGLEQYF TRBJ2-7 TRBV5-1
CASSPQGFDEQFF TRBJ2-1 TRBV7-3
CASSPPRQGRDTDTQYF TRBJ2-3 TRBV7-9
CASKETQYF TRBJ2-5 TRBV27
CASTAGQGASGYTF TRBJ1-2 TRBV6-1
CASGGAGKTGELFF TRBJ2-2 TRBV6-1
CATQQGFTTGELFF TRBJ2-2 TRBV6-5
CASGGNSYEQYF TRBJ2-7 TRBV6-5
CASRGGYTF TRBJ1-2 TRBV21-1
CASRADGLPYNEQFF TRBJ2-1 TRBV27
CAISDGDSGNTIYF TRBJ1-3 TRBV10-3
CASSYSNPIGETQYF TRBJ2-5 TRBV6-5
CASSYERQTDTQYF TRBJ2-3 TRBV6-5
CASSLNRGSYEQYF TRBJ2-7 TRBV5-1
CASSYTSTVTEAFF TRBJ1-1 TRBV6-6
CASVIVGPYNSPLHF TRBJ1-6 TRBV6-5
CASSYVAGNQPQHF TRBJ1-5 TRBV6-5
CASSFDGTGGEGYTF TRBJ1-2 TRBV5-4
CASSLDSDEQFF TRBJ2-1 TRBV7-3
CASSSQDANQPQHF TRBJ1-5 TRBV7-8